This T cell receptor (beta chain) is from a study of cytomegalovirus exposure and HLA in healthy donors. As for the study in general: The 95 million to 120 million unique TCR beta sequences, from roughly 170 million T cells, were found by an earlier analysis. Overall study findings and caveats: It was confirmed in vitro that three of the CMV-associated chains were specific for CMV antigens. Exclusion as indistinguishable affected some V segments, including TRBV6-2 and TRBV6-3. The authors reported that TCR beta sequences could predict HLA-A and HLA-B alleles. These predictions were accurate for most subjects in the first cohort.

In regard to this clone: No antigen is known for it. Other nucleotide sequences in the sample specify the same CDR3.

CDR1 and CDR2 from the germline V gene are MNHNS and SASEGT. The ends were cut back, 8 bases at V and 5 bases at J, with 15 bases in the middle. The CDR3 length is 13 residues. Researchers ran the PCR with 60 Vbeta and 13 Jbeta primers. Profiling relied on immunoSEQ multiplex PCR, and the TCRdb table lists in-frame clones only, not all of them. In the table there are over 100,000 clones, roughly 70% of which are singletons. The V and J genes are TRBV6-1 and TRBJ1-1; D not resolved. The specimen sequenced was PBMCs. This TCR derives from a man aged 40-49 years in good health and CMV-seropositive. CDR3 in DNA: TGTGCCAGCGGGCGGGTTTGGGATACTGAAGCTTTCTTT. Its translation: CASGRVWDTEAFF.